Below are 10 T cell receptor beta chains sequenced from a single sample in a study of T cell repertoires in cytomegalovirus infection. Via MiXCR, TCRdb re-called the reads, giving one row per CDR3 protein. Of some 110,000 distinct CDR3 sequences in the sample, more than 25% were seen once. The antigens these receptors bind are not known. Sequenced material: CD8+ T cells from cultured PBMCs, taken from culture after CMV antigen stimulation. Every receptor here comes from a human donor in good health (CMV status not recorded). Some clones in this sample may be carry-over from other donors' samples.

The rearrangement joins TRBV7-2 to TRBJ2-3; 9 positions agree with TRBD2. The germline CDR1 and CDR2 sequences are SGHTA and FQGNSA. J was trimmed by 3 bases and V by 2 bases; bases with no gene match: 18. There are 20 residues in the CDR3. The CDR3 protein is CASSLPGGKASGVGTDTQYF. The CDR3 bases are TGTGCCAGCAGCTTACCGGGCGGGAAGGCTAGCGGGGTCGGAACAGATACGCAGTATTTT.

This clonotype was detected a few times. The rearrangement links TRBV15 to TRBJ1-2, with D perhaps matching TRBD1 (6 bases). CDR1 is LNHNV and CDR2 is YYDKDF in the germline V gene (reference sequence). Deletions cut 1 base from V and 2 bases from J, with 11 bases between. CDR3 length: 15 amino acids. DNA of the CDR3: TGTGCCACCAGCAGAGCGGGGGACATAAACTATGGCTACACCTTC. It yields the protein CATSRAGDINYGYTF.

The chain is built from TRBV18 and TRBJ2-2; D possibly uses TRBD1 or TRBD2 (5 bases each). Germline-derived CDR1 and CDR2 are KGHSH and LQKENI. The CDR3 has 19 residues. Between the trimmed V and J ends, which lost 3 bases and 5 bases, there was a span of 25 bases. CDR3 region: CASSPEVPPLGAWTGELFF. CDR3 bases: TGTGCCAGCTCACCGGAAGTCCCTCCCCTCGGGGCTTGGACCGGGGAGCTGTTTTTT.

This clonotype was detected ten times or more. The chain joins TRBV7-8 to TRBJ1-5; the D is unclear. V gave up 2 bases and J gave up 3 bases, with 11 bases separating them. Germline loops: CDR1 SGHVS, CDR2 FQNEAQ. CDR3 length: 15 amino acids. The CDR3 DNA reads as TGTGCCAGCAGCTTATCCGGCGGAGCCAATCAGCCCCAGCATTTT. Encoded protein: CASSLSGGANQPQHF.

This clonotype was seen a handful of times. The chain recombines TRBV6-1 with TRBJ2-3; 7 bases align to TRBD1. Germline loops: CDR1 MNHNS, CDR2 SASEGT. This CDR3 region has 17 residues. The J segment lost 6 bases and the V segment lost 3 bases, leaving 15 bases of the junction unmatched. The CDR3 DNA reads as TGTGCCAGCAGTGAGGCGACAGGGCTAACGGCGATGGATACGCAGTATTTT. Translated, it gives CASSEATGLTAMDTQYF.

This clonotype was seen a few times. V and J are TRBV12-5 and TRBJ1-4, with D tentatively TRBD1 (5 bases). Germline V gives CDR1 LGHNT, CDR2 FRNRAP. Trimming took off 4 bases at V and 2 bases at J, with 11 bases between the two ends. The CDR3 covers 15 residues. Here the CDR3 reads CASGWSGTTNEKLFF. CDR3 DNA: TGTGCTAGTGGTTGGTCCGGGACTACTAATGAAAAACTGTTTTTT.

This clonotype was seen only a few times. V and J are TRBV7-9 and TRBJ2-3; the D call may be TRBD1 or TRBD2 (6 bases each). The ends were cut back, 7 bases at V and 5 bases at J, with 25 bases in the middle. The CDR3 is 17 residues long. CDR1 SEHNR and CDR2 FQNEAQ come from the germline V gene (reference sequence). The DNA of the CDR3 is TGTGCCAGCACCCCTTCGGGGGCGCTGACCCACAGAGATACGCAGTATTTT. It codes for CASTPSGALTHRDTQYF.

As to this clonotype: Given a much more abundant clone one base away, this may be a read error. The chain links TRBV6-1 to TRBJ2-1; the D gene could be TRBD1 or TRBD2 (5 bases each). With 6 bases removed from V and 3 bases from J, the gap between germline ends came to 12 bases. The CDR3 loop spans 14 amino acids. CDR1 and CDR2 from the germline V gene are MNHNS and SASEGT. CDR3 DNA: TGTGCCAGCAGCACCGGGACCGGCTACAATGAGCAGTTCTTC. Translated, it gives CASSTGTGYNEQFF.

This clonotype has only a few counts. CDR3 DNA: TGTGCCAGCAGTACTACAGGGGAGCAGTACTTC. It encodes CASSTTGEQYF. J is TRBJ2-7 and V is TRBV28, with a weak D call TRBD1 (6 bases). V was clipped by 5 bases and J by 7 bases, with 9 bases between them. This CDR3 is built from 11 residues. Germline V CDR1 and CDR2: MDHEN, SYDVKM.

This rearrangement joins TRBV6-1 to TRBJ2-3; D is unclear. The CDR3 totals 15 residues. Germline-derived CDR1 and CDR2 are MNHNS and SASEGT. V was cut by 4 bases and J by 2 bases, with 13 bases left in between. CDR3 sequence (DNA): TGTGCCAGCAGTGTTGGTACGGCGTTCACAGATACGCAGTATTTT. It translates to CASSVGTAFTDTQYF.